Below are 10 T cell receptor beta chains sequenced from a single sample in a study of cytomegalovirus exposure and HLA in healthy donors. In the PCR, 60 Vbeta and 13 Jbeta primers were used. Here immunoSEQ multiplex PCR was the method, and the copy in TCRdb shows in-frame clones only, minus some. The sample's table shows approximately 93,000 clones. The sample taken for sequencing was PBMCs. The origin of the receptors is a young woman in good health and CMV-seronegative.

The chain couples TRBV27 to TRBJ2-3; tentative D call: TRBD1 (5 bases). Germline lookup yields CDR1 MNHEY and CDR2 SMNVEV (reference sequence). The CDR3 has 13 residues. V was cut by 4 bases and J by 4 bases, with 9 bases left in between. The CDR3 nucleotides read TGTGCCAGCAGTTCCCTGGGGCCAGATACGCAGTATTTT. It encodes CASSSLGPDTQYF.

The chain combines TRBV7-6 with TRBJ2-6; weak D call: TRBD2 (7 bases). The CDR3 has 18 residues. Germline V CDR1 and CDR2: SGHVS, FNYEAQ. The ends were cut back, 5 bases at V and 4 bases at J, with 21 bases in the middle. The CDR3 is CASSPSRGGPPGANVLTF. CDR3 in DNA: TGTGCCAGCAGCCCGAGCAGGGGAGGGCCACCCGGGGCCAACGTCCTGACTTTC. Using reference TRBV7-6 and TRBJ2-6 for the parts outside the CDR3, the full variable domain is GAGVSQSPRYKVTKRGQDVALRCDPISGHVSLYWYRQALGQGPEFLTYFNYEAQQDKSGLPNDRFSAERPEGSISTLTIQRTEQRDSAMYRCASSPSRGGPPGANVLTFGAGSRLTVL.

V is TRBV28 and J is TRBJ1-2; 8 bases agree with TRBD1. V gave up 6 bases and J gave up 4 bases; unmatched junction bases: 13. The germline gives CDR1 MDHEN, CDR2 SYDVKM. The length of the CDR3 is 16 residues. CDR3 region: CASSSPDRDTSYGYTF. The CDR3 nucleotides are TGTGCCAGCAGCTCCCCGGACAGGGACACGAGCTATGGCTACACCTTC.

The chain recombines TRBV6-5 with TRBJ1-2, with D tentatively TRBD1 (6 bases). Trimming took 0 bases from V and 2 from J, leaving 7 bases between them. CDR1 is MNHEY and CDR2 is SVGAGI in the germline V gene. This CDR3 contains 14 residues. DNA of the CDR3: TGTGCCAGCAGTTACTCGAGGGGGAACTATGGCTACACCTTC. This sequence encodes CASSYSRGNYGYTF.

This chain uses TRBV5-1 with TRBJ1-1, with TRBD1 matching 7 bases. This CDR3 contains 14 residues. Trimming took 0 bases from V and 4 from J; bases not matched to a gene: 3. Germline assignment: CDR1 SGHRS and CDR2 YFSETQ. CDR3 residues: CASSLDPGGTEAFF. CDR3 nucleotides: TGCGCCAGCAGCTTGGATCCAGGGGGCACTGAAGCTTTCTTT.

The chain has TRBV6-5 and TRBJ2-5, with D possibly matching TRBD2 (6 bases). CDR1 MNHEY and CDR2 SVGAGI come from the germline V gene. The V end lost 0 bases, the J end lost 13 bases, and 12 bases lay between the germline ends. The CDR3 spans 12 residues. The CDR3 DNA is TGTGCCAGCAGTTACTCGAGGCGGGACTGGTACTTC. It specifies CASSYSRRDWYF.

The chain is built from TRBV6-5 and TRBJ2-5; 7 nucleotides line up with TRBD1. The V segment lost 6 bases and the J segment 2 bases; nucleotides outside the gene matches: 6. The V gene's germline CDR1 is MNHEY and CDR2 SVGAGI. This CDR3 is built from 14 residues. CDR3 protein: CASRVDRDQETQYF. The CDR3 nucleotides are TGTGCCAGCAGGGTCGACAGGGATCAAGAGACCCAGTACTTC.

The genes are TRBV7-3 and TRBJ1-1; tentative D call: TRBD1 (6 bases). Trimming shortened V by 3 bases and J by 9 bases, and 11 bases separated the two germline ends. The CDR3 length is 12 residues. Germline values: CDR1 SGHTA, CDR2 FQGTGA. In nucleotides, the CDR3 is TGTGCCAGCAGCTTCACCGGGACAAAAGCTTTCTTT. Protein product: CASSFTGTKAFF.

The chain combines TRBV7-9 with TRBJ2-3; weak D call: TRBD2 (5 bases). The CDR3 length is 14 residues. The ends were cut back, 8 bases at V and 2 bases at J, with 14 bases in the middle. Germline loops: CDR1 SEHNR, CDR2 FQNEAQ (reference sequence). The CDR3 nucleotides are TGTGCCAGCCCCGAGCGAGGGAACACAGATACGCAGTATTTT. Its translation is CASPERGNTDTQYF. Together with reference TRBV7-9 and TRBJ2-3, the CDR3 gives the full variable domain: DTGVSQNPRHKITKRGQNVTFRCDPISEHNRLYWYRQTLGQGPEFLTYFQNEAQLEKSRLLSDRFSAERPKGSFSTLEIQRTEQGDSAMYLCASPERGNTDTQYFGPGTRLTVL.

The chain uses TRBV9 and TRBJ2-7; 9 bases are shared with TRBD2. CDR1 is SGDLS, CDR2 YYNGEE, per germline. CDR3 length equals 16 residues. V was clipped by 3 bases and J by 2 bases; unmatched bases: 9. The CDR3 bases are TGTGCCAGCAGCGAGGGACTAGCCTCAACCGCCTACGAGCAGTACTTC. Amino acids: CASSEGLASTAYEQYF.